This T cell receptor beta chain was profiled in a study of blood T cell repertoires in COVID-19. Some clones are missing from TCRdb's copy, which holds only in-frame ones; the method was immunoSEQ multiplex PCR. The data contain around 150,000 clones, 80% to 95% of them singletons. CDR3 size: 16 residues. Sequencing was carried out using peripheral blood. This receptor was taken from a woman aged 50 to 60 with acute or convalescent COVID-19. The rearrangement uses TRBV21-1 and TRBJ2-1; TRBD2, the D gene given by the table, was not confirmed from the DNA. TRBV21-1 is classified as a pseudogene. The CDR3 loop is CASSRRRGGALNEQFF. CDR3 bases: TGTGCCAGCAGCAGAAGAAGGGGGGGGGCTCTCAATGAGCAGTTCTTC.